This record covers a single T cell receptor beta chain. Its antigen is currently unknown. Looked up from germline, CDR1 is SNHLY and CDR2 is FYNNEI. This CDR3 region has 11 residues. After removal of 6 bases from V and 6 bases from J, the junction contained 2 bases not matched to a gene. This entry belongs to a study of T-cell reconstitution after alpha-beta-depleted transplantation in children. Study observations and caveats: T-cell counts and diversity at one year following transplant were attributed mainly to newly produced T cells.

Preparation of the TCRbeta library used unique molecular identifiers. TCRdb recomputed calls from the PCR reads with MiXCR, one row per CDR3 protein. The data contain around 370,000 distinct CDR3 sequences, roughly 15% of them seen just once; the ten biggest clones take up roughly 40%. The chain uses TRBV2 and TRBJ2-7; 7 bases are a match to TRBD2. The specimen comprised PBMCs, mostly from graft donor cells, sampled 360 days after TCRalphabeta/CD19-depleted stem cell transplant. This clonotype was sampled from a male patient aged 2-9 years who had a stem cell transplant for acute lymphoblastic leukemia, so the T cells may come from the graft donor. The CDR3, as DNA: TGTGCCAGCAGGACTAGCCGCGAGCAGTACTTC. Residues: CASRTSREQYF.